The source of this T cell receptor (beta chain) is a study of cytomegalovirus exposure and HLA in healthy donors. Broader study findings: Analysis was performed later, and it showed HLA-associated TCR beta chains to be more clonally expanded than equally common others.

Note on this clone: Its antigen is not known.

Germline loops: CDR1 MGHDK, CDR2 SYGVNS. V lost 4 bases and J lost 4, with 13 bases in between. CDR3 length: 14 amino acids. PCR was performed using 60 Vbeta and 13 Jbeta primers. Repertoires were generated with immunoSEQ multiplex PCR, while TCRdb's copy carries only in-frame clones and drops some. The table for this sample gives about 130,000 clones. Material: PBMCs. This sequence was found in a man in his late teens or twenties in good health and CMV-seronegative. This chain uses TRBV25-1 with TRBJ1-1; D might be TRBD1 (6 bases). The CDR3: CASSVHRDSTEAFF. The CDR3 DNA reads TGTGCCAGCAGTGTCCACAGGGATAGCACTGAAGCTTTCTTT.